Listed below are T cell receptor beta chains from one sample, sequenced in a study of siplizumab effects on memory and regulatory T cells. The data were produced by immunoSEQ multiplex PCR, yet TCRdb's version contains in-frame clones alone and is incomplete. The table shows about 52,000 clones, with about 97% occurring only once. The source material was naive CD4+ T cells sorted from blood. The receptor set was obtained from a human donor in good health. Each CDR3 is given with its conserved first and last residue. A D gene is named only where the DNA matches it firmly. Clone size is stated in some rows and not others, as once, few, many or a class when expanded.

D gene: TRBD1
V gene: TRBV7-9
clone size: .
J gene: TRBJ1-6
CDR3 protein: CASSLGDRASPLHF
CDR3 DNA: TGTGCCAGCAGCTTAGGGGACAGGGCCTCACCCCTCCACTTT

D gene: .
V gene: TRBV9
clone size: .
J gene: TRBJ1-1
CDR3 protein: CASSVEVGGVGGTEAFF
CDR3 DNA: TGTGCCAGCAGCGTAGAAGTCGGGGGAGTAGGGGGCACTGAAGCTTTCTTT

D gene: .
V gene: TRBV2
clone size: .
J gene: TRBJ1-1
CDR3 protein: CASSEISQNGEAFF
CDR3 DNA: TGTGCCAGCAGTGAAATTAGTCAGAATGGTGAAGCTTTCTTT

D gene: TRBD1
V gene: TRBV6-5
clone size: once
J gene: TRBJ1-2
CDR3 protein: CASSRQGDGYTF
CDR3 DNA: TGTGCCAGCAGTCGACAGGGTGATGGCTACACCTTC

D gene: .
V gene: TRBV19
clone size: .
J gene: TRBJ1-2
CDR3 protein: CATDPVPPYGYTF
CDR3 DNA: TGTGCCACCGACCCGGTCCCACCCTATGGCTACACCTTC

D gene: .
V gene: TRBV5-1
clone size: .
J gene: TRBJ2-5
CDR3 protein: CASSFRKTQYF
CDR3 DNA: TGCGCCAGCAGCTTTAGGAAGACCCAGTACTTC

D gene: .
V gene: TRBV16
clone size: .
J gene: TRBJ2-4
CDR3 protein: CASSQAPLAKNIQYF
CDR3 DNA: TGTGCCAGCAGCCAAGCCCCGCTAGCCAAAAACATTCAGTACTTC

D gene: TRBD2
V gene: TRBV5-1
clone size: .
J gene: TRBJ2-2
CDR3 protein: CASTLAGGLPGELFF
CDR3 DNA: TGCGCCAGCACCTTAGCGGGAGGGCTCCCCGGGGAGCTGTTTTTT

D gene: .
V gene: TRBV7-3
clone size: .
J gene: TRBJ2-6
CDR3 protein: CASSLTGTEVSGANVLTF
CDR3 DNA: TGTGCCAGCAGCTTAACCGGGACTGAAGTCTCTGGGGCCAACGTCCTGACTTTC

D gene: .
V gene: TRBV29-1
clone size: .
J gene: TRBJ2-7
CDR3 protein: CSVEGHSYEQYF
CDR3 DNA: TGCAGCGTTGAGGGTCACTCCTACGAGCAGTACTTC

D gene: TRBD1
V gene: TRBV19
clone size: .
J gene: TRBJ1-6
CDR3 protein: CASRRQGFNSPLHF
CDR3 DNA: TGTGCCAGTAGAAGACAGGGATTCAATTCACCCCTCCACTTT

D gene: .
V gene: TRBV28
clone size: .
J gene: TRBJ1-4
CDR3 protein: CASSPNDSWEKLFF
CDR3 DNA: TGTGCCAGCAGTCCTAATGACAGTTGGGAAAAACTGTTTTTT

D gene: .
V gene: TRBV19
clone size: .
J gene: TRBJ1-3
CDR3 protein: CASSQGTGNTIYF
CDR3 DNA: TGTGCCAGTAGTCAGGGAACCGGAAACACCATATATTTT

D gene: .
V gene: TRBV2
clone size: .
J gene: TRBJ1-2
CDR3 protein: CASRYRVGNYGYTF
CDR3 DNA: TGTGCCAGCAGATATCGAGTGGGGAACTATGGCTACACCTTC

D gene: TRBD1
V gene: TRBV2
clone size: .
J gene: TRBJ2-3
CDR3 protein: CASSETGVADTQYF
CDR3 DNA: TGTGCCAGCAGTGAGACAGGGGTCGCAGATACGCAGTATTTT

D gene: .
V gene: TRBV25-1
clone size: .
J gene: TRBJ2-3
CDR3 protein: CASSEPTTDTQYF
CDR3 DNA: TGTGCCAGCAGTGAACCCACCACAGATACGCAGTATTTT

D gene: .
V gene: TRBV9
clone size: .
J gene: TRBJ1-1
CDR3 protein: CASSRLGGGVSEAFF
CDR3 DNA: TGTGCCAGCAGCCGCCTGGGGGGGGGAGTCTCTGAAGCTTTCTTT

D gene: .
V gene: TRBV7-3
clone size: once
J gene: TRBJ2-2
CDR3 protein: CASSLLAFTARYTGELFF
CDR3 DNA: TGTGCCAGCAGCTTATTAGCGTTTACTGCACGGTACACCGGGGAGCTGTTTTTT

D gene: .
V gene: TRBV5-4
clone size: once
J gene: TRBJ1-1
CDR3 protein: CASRFWGMNTEAFF
CDR3 DNA: TGTGCCAGCAGATTCTGGGGTATGAACACTGAAGCTTTCTTT

D gene: .
V gene: TRBV5-1
clone size: .
J gene: TRBJ2-5
CDR3 protein: CASSLRVYQETQYF
CDR3 DNA: TGCGCCAGCAGCTTGAGAGTGTACCAAGAGACCCAGTACTTC

D gene: .
V gene: TRBV4-1
clone size: once
J gene: TRBJ2-5
CDR3 protein: CASSQGAVQETQYF
CDR3 DNA: TGCGCCAGCAGCCAAGGGGCGGTACAAGAGACCCAGTACTTC

D gene: .
V gene: TRBV6-1
clone size: .
J gene: TRBJ2-7
CDR3 protein: CASSEAYRAGEQYF
CDR3 DNA: TGTGCCAGCAGTGAAGCCTACAGGGCAGGCGAGCAGTACTTC

D gene: .
V gene: TRBV19
clone size: .
J gene: TRBJ1-2
CDR3 protein: CASSTRTANYGYTF
CDR3 DNA: TGTGCCAGTAGTACTCGGACAGCTAACTATGGCTACACCTTC

D gene: .
V gene: TRBV4-1
clone size: .
J gene: TRBJ2-6
CDR3 protein: CASSHALKRGANVLTF
CDR3 DNA: TGCGCCAGCAGCCACGCACTCAAGAGGGGGGCCAACGTCCTGACTTTC

D gene: .
V gene: TRBV11-3
clone size: .
J gene: TRBJ2-5
CDR3 protein: CASNDNGQETQYF
CDR3 DNA: TGTGCCAGCAACGATAATGGGCAAGAGACCCAGTACTTC

D gene: TRBD1
V gene: TRBV7-6
clone size: .
J gene: TRBJ2-1
CDR3 protein: CASSLGQGGSSEQFF
CDR3 DNA: TGTGCCAGCAGCTTAGGACAGGGGGGTTCGAGTGAGCAGTTCTTC

D gene: .
V gene: TRBV5-1
clone size: .
J gene: TRBJ2-5
CDR3 protein: CASSLALGIQETQYF
CDR3 DNA: TGCGCCAGCAGCTTGGCCTTGGGCATCCAAGAGACCCAGTACTTC

D gene: TRBD1
V gene: TRBV30
clone size: .
J gene: TRBJ1-5
CDR3 protein: CAWSPGDRYFQPQHF
CDR3 DNA: TGTGCCTGGAGCCCTGGGGACAGGTACTTCCAGCCCCAGCATTTT

D gene: .
V gene: TRBV27
clone size: .
J gene: TRBJ1-5
CDR3 protein: CASSLGGTQPQHF
CDR3 DNA: TGTGCCAGCAGTTTGGGGGGCACTCAGCCCCAGCATTTT

D gene: .
V gene: TRBV19
clone size: once
J gene: TRBJ2-3
CDR3 protein: CASSILPSGRTDTQYF
CDR3 DNA: TGTGCCAGTAGTATACTCCCCAGCGGACGCACAGATACGCAGTATTTT

D gene: TRBD1
V gene: TRBV9
clone size: .
J gene: TRBJ2-2
CDR3 protein: CASSEQWTGITGELFF
CDR3 DNA: TGTGCCAGCAGCGAGCAATGGACAGGGATCACCGGGGAGCTGTTTTTT

D gene: .
V gene: TRBV5-6
clone size: .
J gene: TRBJ1-5
CDR3 protein: CASSLRSSGLGNQPQHF
CDR3 DNA: TGTGCCAGCAGCTTGAGGTCATCAGGGCTTGGGAATCAGCCCCAGCATTTT

D gene: .
V gene: TRBV12-5
clone size: .
J gene: TRBJ1-1
CDR3 protein: CASGLVAGRWSTEAFF
CDR3 DNA: TGTGCTAGTGGTTTGGTGGCAGGGCGATGGAGCACTGAAGCTTTCTTT

D gene: .
V gene: TRBV5-8
clone size: .
J gene: TRBJ1-2
CDR3 protein: CAGDRGGYTF
CDR3 DNA: TGTGCCGGGGACCGGGGTGGCTACACCTTC

D gene: .
V gene: TRBV6-5
clone size: .
J gene: TRBJ2-5
CDR3 protein: CASSYSYGRETQYF
CDR3 DNA: TGTGCCAGCAGTTACTCCTACGGGAGAGAGACCCAGTACTTC

D gene: TRBD1
V gene: TRBV5-1
clone size: .
J gene: TRBJ1-1
CDR3 protein: CASSSLQGTEAFF
CDR3 DNA: TGCGCCAGCAGCTCCCTACAGGGGACTGAAGCTTTCTTT

D gene: TRBD1
V gene: TRBV6-5
clone size: .
J gene: TRBJ1-2
CDR3 protein: CASIGDRGRLYGYTF
CDR3 DNA: TGTGCCAGCATCGGGGACAGGGGGCGCCTCTATGGCTACACCTTC

D gene: .
V gene: TRBV5-1
clone size: .
J gene: TRBJ1-2
CDR3 protein: CASSSLSGTYYGYTF
CDR3 DNA: TGCGCCAGCAGCTCTTTGTCCGGGACGTACTATGGCTACACCTTC

D gene: .
V gene: TRBV18
clone size: .
J gene: TRBJ1-4
CDR3 protein: CASSPGSATNEKLFF
CDR3 DNA: TGTGCCAGCTCACCAGGGTCTGCAACTAATGAAAAACTGTTTTTT

D gene: .
V gene: TRBV30
clone size: few
J gene: TRBJ1-1
CDR3 protein: CAWSTGKTEAFF
CDR3 DNA: TGTGCCTGGAGTACAGGCAAGACTGAAGCTTTCTTT

D gene: .
V gene: TRBV28
clone size: once
J gene: TRBJ1-2
CDR3 protein: CASSLPGYGYTF
CDR3 DNA: TGTGCCAGCAGTTTGCCGGGCTATGGCTACACCTTC

D gene: .
V gene: TRBV5-1
clone size: .
J gene: TRBJ2-6
CDR3 protein: CASSFEGSSGANVLTF
CDR3 DNA: TGCGCCAGCAGCTTTGAGGGGTCTTCTGGGGCCAACGTCCTGACTTTC

D gene: .
V gene: TRBV11-1
clone size: .
J gene: TRBJ2-1
CDR3 protein: CASSYQPEGNEQFF
CDR3 DNA: TGTGCCAGCAGCTACCAACCAGAGGGGAATGAGCAGTTCTTC

D gene: TRBD2
V gene: TRBV19
clone size: .
J gene: TRBJ2-4
CDR3 protein: CASSILGREGGKNIQYF
CDR3 DNA: TGTGCCAGTAGTATATTGGGGCGGGAGGGGGGCAAAAACATTCAGTACTTC